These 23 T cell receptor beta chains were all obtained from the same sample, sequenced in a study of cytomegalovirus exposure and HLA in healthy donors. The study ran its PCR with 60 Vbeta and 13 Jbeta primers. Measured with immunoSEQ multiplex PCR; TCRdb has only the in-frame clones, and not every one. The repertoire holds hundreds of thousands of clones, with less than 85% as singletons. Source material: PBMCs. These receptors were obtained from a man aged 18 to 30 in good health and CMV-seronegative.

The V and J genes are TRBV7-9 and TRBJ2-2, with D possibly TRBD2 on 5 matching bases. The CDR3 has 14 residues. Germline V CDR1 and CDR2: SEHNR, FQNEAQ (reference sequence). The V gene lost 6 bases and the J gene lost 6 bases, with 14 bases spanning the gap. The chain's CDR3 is CASSSMPGAGELFF. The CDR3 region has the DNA TGTGCCAGCAGTTCCATGCCCGGGGCCGGGGAGCTGTTTTTT.

CDR3 sequence reads: CASSLGTSGGPSSYEQYF. In DNA form, the CDR3 reads TGTGCCAGCAGCTTAGGTACTAGCGGGGGACCGAGCTCCTACGAGCAGTACTTC. The J gene is TRBJ2-7, the V gene TRBV7-9, with 11 bases matching TRBD2. CDR1 is SEHNR, CDR2 FQNEAQ, per germline (reference sequence). The ends lost 1 base at V and 0 bases at J; junction bases unmatched: 8. CDR3 length: 18 amino acids.

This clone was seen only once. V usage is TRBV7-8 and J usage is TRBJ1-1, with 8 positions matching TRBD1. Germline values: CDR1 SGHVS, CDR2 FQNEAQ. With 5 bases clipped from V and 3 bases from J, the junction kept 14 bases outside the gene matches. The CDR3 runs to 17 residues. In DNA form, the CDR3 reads TGTGCCAGCAGCCTCCGAGGCGTAGGACAGGGATACACTGAAGCTTTCTTT. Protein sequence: CASSLRGVGQGYTEAFF.

This chain's CDR3 is CAIRGTSGSVAGELFF. The CDR3 DNA sequence: TGTGCCATCAGGGGGACTAGCGGGAGTGTTGCCGGGGAGCTGTTTTTT. The chain links TRBV10-3 to TRBJ2-2; TRBD2 matches 14 bases. Germline values: CDR1 ENHRY, CDR2 SYGVKD. The CDR3 has 16 residues. Germline trimming cut 6 bases from V and 6 bases from J; bases unmatched to any gene: 6.

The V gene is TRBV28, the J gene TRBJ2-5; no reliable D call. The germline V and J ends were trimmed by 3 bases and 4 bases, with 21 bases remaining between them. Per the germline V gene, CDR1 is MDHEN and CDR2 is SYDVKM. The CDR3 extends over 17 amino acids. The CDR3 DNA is TGTGCCAGCAGTTTCCCTATGAGACCCGGAGCCCGAGAGACCCAGTACTTC. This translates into CASSFPMRPGARETQYF.

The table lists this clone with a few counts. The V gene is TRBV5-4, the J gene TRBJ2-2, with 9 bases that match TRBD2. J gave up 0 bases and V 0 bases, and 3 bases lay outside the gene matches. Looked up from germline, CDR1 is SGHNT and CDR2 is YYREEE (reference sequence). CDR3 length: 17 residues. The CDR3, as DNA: TGTGCCAGCAGCTTGGTGATAGCGGGAGCGAACACCGGGGAGCTGTTTTTT. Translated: CASSLVIAGANTGELFF.

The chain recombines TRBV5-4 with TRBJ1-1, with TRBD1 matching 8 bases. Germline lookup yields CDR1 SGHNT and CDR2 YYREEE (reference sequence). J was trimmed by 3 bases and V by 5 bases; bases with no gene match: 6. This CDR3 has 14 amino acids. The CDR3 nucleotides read TGTGCCAGCAGGCCCCAGGGGGCGGACACTGAAGCTTTCTTT. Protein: CASRPQGADTEAFF.

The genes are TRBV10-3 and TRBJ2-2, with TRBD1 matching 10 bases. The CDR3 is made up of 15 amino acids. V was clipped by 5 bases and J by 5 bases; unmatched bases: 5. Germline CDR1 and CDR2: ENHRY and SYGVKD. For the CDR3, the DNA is TGTGCCATCAGTTCCCCGGGACAGGGGACCGGGGAGCTGTTTTTT. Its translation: CAISSPGQGTGELFF.

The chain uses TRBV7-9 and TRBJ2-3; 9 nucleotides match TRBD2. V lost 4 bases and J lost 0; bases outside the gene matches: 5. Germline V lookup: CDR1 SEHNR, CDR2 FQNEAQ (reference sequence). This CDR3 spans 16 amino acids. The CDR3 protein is CASSSTSGTSTDTQYF. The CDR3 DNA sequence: TGTGCCAGCAGCTCGACTAGCGGTACTAGCACAGATACGCAGTATTTT. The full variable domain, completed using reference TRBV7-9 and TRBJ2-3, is DTGVSQNPRHKITKRGQNVTFRCDPISEHNRLYWYRQTLGQGPEFLTYFQNEAQLEKSRLLSDRFSAERPKGSFSTLEIQRTEQGDSAMYLCASSSTSGTSTDTQYFGPGTRLTVL.

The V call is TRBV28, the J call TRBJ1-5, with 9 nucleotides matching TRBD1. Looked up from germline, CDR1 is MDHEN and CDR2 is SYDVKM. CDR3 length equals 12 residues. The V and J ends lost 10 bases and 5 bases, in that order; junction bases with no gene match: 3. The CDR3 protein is CATNRGHQPQHF. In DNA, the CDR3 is TGTGCCACCAACAGGGGGCATCAGCCCCAGCATTTT.

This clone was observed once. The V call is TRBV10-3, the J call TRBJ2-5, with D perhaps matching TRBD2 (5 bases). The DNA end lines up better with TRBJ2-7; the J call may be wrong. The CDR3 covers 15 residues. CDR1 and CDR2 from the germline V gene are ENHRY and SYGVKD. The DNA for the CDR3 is TGTGCCATCAGTGAGTCTGGCAGAGGGATCTACGAGCAGTACTTC. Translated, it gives CAISESGRGIYEQYF.

The CDR3 region is CASSERGSGETQYF. The CDR3 DNA sequence: TGTGCCAGCAGCGAGAGAGGGAGTGGGGAGACCCAGTACTTC. The chain uses TRBV9 and TRBJ2-5, with D perhaps matching TRBD2 (5 bases). Germline values: CDR1 SGDLS, CDR2 YYNGEE. The length of the CDR3 is 14 residues. V lost 3 bases and J 5 bases, leaving 14 bases between the germline ends.

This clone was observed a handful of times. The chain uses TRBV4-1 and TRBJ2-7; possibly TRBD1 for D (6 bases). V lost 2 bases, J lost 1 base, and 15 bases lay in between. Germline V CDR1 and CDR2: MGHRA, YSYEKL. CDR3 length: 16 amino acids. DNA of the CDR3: TGCGCCAGCAGCCAATATATCGGGACAAATTCCTACGAGCAGTACTTC. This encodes CASSQYIGTNSYEQYF.

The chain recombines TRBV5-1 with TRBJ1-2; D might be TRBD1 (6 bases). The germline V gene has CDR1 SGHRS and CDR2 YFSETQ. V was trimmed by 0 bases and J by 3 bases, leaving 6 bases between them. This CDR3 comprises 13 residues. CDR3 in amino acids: CASSLEGDYGYTF. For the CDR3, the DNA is TGCGCCAGCAGCTTGGAGGGGGACTATGGCTACACCTTC. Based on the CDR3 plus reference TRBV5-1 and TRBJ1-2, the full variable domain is KAGVTQTPRYLIKTRGQQVTLSCSPISGHRSVSWYQQTPGQGLQFLFEYFSETQRNKGNFPGRFSGRQFSNSRSEMNVSTLELGDSALYLCASSLEGDYGYTFGSGTRLTVV.

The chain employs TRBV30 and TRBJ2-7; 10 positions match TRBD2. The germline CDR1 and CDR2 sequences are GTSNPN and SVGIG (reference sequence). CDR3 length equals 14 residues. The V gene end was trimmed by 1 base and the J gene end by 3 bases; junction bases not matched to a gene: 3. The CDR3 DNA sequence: TGTGCCTGGAGTGGGACTAGCGGTTTCTACGAGCAGTACTTC. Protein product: CAWSGTSGFYEQYF. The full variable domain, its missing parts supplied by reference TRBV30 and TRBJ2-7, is SQTIHQWPATLVQPVGSPLSLECTVEGTSNPNLYWYRQAAGRGLQLLFYSVGIGQISSEVPQNLSASRPQDRQFILSSKKLLLSDSGFYLCAWSGTSGFYEQYFGPGTRLTVT.

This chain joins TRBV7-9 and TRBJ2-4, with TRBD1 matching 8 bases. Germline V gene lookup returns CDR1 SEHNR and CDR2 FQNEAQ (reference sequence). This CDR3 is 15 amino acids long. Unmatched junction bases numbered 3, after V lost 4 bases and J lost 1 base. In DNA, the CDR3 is TGTGCCAGCAGCTCACAGGGGGGTGCCAAAAACATTCAGTACTTC. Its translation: CASSSQGGAKNIQYF.

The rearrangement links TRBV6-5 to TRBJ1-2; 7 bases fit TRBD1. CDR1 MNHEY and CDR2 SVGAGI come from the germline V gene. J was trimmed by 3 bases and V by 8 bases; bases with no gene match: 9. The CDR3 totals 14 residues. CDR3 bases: TGTGCCAGCGGACGATCCGGGACAGACTATGGCTACACCTTC. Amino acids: CASGRSGTDYGYTF.

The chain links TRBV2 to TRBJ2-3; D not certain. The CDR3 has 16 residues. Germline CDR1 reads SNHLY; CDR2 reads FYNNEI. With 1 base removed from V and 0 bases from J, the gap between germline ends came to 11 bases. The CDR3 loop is CASSEGVAPSTDTQYF. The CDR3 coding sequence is TGTGCCAGCAGTGAAGGGGTAGCCCCTAGCACAGATACGCAGTATTTT.

The CDR3 spells CASSPRLTGTNTGELFF. The CDR3 region has the DNA TGTGCCAGCAGCCCCCGATTGACAGGGACGAACACCGGGGAGCTGTTTTTT. V usage is TRBV7-9 and J usage is TRBJ2-2; 7 bases align to TRBD1. The J segment lost 0 bases and the V segment lost 5 bases, leaving 9 bases of the junction unmatched. This CDR3 is 17 amino acids long. Looked up from germline, CDR1 is SEHNR and CDR2 is FQNEAQ (reference sequence). The complete variable domain, with remaining parts taken from reference TRBV7-9 and TRBJ2-2, reads DTGVSQNPRHKITKRGQNVTFRCDPISEHNRLYWYRQTLGQGPEFLTYFQNEAQLEKSRLLSDRFSAERPKGSFSTLEIQRTEQGDSAMYLCASSPRLTGTNTGELFFGEGSRLTVL.

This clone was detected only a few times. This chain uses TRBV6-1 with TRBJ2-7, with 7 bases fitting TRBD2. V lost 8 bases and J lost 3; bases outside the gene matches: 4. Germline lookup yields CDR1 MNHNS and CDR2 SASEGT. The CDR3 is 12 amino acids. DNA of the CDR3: TGTGCCAGCGGGCGGGAGTTCTACGAGCAGTACTTC. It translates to CASGREFYEQYF.

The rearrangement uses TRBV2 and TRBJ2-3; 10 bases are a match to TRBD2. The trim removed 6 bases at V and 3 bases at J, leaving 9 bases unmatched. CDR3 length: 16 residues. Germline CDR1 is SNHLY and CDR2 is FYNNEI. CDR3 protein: CASSSGRAGSTDTQYF. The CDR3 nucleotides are TGTGCCAGCAGCAGCGGGAGGGCCGGGAGTACAGATACGCAGTATTTT.

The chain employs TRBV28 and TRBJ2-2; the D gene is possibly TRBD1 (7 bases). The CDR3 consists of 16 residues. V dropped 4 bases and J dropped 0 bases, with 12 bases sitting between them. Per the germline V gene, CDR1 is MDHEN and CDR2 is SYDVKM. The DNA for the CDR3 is TGTGCCAGCAGTTCGACAGGGACTCCGAACACCGGGGAGCTGTTTTTT. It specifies CASSSTGTPNTGELFF.

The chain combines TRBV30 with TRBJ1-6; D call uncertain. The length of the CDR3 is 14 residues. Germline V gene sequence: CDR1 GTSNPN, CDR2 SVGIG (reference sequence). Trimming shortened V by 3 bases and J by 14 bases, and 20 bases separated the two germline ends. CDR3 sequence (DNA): TGTGCCTGGAGCGTCCAGTCCGGGGTTGCGGCCCTCCACTTT. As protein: CAWSVQSGVAALHF. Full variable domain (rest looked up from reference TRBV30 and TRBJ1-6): SQTIHQWPATLVQPVGSPLSLECTVEGTSNPNLYWYRQAAGRGLQLLFYSVGIGQISSEVPQNLSASRPQDRQFILSSKKLLLSDSGFYLCAWSVQSGVAALHFGNGTRLTVT.